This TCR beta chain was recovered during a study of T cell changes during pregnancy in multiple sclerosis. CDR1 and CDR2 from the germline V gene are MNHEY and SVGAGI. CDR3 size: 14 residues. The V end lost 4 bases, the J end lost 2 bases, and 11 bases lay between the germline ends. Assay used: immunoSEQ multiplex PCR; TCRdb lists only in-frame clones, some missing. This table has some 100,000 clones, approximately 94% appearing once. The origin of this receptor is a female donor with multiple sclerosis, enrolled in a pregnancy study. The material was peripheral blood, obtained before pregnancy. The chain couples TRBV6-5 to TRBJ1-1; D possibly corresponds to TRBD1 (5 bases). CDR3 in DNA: TGTGCCAGCAGTTCCCCAGGGCCTAACACTGAAGCTTTCTTT. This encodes CASSSPGPNTEAFF.